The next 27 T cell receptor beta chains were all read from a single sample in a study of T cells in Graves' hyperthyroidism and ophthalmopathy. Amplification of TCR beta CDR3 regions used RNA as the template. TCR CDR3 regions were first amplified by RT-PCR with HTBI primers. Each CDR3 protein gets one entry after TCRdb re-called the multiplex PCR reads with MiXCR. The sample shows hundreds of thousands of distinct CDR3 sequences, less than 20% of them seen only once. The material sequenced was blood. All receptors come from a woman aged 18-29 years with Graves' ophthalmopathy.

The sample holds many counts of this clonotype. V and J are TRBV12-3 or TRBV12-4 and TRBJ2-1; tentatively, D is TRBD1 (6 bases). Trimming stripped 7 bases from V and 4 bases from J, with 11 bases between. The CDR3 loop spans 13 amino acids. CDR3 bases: TGTGCCAGCACCGAACAGGGTTACAATGAGCAGTTCTTC. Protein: CASTEQGYNEQFF.

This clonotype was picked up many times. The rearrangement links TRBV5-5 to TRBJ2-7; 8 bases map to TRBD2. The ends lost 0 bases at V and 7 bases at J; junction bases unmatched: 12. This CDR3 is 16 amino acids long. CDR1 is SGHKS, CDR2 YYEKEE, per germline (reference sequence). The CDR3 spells CASSLGPGGAVGEQYF. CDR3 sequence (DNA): TGTGCCAGCAGCTTGGGGCCGGGGGGGGCCGTCGGGGAGCAGTACTTC.

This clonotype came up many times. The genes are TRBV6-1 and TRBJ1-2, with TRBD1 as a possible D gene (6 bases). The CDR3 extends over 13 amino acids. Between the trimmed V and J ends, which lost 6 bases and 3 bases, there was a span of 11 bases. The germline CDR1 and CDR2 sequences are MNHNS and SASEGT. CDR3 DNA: TGTGCCAGCAGGGTGGACAGTTACTATGGCTACACCTTC. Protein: CASRVDSYYGYTF.

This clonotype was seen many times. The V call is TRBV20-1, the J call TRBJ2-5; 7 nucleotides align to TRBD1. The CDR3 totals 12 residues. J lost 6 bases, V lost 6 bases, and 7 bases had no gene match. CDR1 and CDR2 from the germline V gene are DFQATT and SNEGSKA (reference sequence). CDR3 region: CSAPTGSQTQYF. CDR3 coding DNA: TGCAGTGCGCCGACAGGGAGTCAGACCCAGTACTTC.

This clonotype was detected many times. This CDR3 reads CASNVNNSPLHF. The CDR3 DNA reads TGTGCCAGCAATGTAAATAATTCACCCCTCCACTTT. The chain has TRBV28 and TRBJ1-6; D is ambiguous. V lost 7 bases and J 5 bases, leaving 6 bases between the germline ends. Germline V gene data show CDR1 as MDHEN and CDR2 as SYDVKM. The CDR3 loop spans 12 amino acids.

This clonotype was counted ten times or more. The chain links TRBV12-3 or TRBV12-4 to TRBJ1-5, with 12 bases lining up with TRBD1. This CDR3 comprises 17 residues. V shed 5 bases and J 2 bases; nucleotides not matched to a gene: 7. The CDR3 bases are TGTGCCAGCAGTCCCGGGACAGGGGGCGCGGGCAATCAGCCCCAGCATTTT. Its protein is CASSPGTGGAGNQPQHF.

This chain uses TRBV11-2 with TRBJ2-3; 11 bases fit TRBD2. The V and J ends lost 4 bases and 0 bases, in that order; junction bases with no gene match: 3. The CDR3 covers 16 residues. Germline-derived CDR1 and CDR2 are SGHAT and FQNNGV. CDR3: CASSSTSGTSTDTQYF. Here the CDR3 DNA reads TGTGCCAGCAGCTCGACTAGCGGGACTAGCACAGATACGCAGTATTTT. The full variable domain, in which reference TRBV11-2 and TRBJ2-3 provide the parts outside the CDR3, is EAGVAQSPRYKIIEKRQSVAFWCNPISGHATLYWYQQILGQGPKLLIQFQNNGVVDDSQLPKDRFSAERLKGVDSTLKIQPAKLEDSAVYLCASSSTSGTSTDTQYFGPGTRLTVL.

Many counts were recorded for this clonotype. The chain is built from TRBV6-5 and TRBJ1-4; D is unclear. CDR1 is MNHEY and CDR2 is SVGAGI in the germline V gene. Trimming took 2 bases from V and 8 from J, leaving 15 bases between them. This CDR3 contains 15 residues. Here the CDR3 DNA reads TGTGCCAGCAGTTACAACTCTCCAGGTCGGGAAAAACTGTTTTTT. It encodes CASSYNSPGREKLFF.

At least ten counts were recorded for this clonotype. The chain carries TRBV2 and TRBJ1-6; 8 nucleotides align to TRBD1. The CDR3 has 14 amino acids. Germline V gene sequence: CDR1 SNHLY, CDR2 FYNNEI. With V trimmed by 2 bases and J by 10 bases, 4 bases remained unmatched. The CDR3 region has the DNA TGTGCCAGCAGTGAAACAGGGGGTAACTCACCCCTCCACTTT. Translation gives CASSETGGNSPLHF.

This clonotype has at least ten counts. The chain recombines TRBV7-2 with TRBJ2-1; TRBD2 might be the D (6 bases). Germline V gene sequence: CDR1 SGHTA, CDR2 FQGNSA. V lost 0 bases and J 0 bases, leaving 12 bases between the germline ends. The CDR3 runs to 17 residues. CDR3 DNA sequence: TGTGCCAGCAGCTTAGCGATTGGGACTGACTCCTACAATGAGCAGTTCTTC. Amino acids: CASSLAIGTDSYNEQFF.

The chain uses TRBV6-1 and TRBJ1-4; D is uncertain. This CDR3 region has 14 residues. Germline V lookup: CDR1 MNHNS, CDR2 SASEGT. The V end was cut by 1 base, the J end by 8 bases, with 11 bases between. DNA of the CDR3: TGTGCCAGCAGTGAAGATGGGGTTTACGAAAAACTGTTTTTT. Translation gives CASSEDGVYEKLFF.

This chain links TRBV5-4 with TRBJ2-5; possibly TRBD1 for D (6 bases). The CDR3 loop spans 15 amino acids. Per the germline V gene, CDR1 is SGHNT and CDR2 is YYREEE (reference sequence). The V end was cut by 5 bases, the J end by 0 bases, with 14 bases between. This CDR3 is CASSRPGAHQETQYF. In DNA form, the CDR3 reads TGTGCCAGCAGTCGTCCAGGGGCCCACCAAGAGACCCAGTACTTC.

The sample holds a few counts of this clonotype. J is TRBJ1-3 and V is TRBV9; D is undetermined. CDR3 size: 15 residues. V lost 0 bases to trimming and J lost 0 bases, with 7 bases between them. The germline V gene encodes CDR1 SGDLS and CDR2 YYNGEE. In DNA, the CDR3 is TGTGCCAGCAGCGTAGGCTCCATCTCTGGAAACACCATATATTTT. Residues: CASSVGSISGNTIYF.

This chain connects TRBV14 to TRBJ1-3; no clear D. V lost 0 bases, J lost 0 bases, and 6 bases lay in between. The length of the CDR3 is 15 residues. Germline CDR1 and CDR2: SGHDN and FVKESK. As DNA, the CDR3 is TGTGCCAGCAGCCAAGATTATGGCTCTGGAAACACCATATATTTT. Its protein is CASSQDYGSGNTIYF. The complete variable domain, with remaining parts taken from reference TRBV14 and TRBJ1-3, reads EAGVTQFPSHSVIEKGQTVTLRCDPISGHDNLYWYRRVMGKEIKFLLHFVKESKQDESGMPNNRFLAERTGGTYSTLKVQPAELEDSGVYFCASSQDYGSGNTIYFGEGSWLTVV.

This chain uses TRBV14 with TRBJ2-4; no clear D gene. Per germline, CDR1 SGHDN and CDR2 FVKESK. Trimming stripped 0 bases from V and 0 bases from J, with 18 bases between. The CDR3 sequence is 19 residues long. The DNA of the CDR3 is TGTGCCAGCAGCCAAGATAACGCCAAGGTGTCCCTAGCCAAAAACATTCAGTACTTC. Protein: CASSQDNAKVSLAKNIQYF.

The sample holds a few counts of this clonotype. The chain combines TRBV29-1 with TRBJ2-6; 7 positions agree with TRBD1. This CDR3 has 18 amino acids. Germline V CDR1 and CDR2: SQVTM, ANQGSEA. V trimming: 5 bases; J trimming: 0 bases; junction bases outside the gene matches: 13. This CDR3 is CSVLGPDRLLSGANVLTF. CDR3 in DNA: TGCAGCGTTTTGGGCCCGGACAGGTTACTCTCTGGGGCCAACGTCCTGACTTTC.

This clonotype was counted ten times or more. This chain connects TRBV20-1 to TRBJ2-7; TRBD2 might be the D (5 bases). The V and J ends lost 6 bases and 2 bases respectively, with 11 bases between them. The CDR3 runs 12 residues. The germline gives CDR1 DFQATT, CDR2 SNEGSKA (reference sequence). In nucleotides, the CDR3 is TGCAGTGCGAGGACTGACACCTACGAGCAGTACTTC. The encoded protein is CSARTDTYEQYF.

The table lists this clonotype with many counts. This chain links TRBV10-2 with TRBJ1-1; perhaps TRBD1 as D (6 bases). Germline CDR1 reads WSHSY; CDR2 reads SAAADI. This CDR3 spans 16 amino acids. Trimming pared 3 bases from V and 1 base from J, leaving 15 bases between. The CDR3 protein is CASSDGAAGANTEAFF. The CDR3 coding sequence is TGCGCCAGCAGTGACGGCGCGGCGGGGGCGAACACTGAAGCTTTCTTT.

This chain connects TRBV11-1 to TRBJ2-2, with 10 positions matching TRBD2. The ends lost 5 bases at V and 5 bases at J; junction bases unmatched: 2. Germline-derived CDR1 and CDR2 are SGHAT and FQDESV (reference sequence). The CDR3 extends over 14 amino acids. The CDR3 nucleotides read TGTGCCAGCAGCCGGACTAGCGGAACCGGGGAGCTGTTTTTT. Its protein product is CASSRTSGTGELFF.

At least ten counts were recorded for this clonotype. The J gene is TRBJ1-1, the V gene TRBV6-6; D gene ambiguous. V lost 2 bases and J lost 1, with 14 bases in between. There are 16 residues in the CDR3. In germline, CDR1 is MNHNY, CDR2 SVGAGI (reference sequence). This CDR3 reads CASSYVLDGENTEAFF. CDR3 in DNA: TGTGCCAGCAGTTACGTTCTCGACGGGGAGAACACTGAAGCTTTCTTT.

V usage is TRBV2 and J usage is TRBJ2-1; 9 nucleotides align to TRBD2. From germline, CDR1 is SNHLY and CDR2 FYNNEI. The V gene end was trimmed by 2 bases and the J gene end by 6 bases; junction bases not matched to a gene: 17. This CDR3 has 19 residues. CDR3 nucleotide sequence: TGTGCCAGCAGTGAATTAGGGCTAGCGGGACCCCATTGGTTCAATGAGCAGTTCTTC. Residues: CASSELGLAGPHWFNEQFF.

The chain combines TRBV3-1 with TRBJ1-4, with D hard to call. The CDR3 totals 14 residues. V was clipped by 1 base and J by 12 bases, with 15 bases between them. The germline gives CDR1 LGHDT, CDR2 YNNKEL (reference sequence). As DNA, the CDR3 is TGTGCCAGCAGCCAAGTCTCTGGGTCCACGGAACTGTTTTTT. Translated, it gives CASSQVSGSTELFF. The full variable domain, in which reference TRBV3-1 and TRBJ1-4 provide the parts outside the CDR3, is DTAVSQTPKYLVTQMGNDKSIKCEQNLGHDTMYWYKQDSKKFLKIMFSYNNKELIINETVPNRFSPKSPDKAHLNLHINSLELGDSAVYFCASSQVSGSTELFFGSGTQLSVL.

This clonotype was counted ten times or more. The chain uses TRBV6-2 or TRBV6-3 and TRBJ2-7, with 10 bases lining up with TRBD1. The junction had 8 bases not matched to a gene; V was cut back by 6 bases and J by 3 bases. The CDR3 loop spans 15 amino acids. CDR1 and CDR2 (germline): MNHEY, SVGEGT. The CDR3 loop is CASSEGDRGIYEQYF. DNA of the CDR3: TGTGCCAGCAGCGAGGGGGACAGGGGAATCTACGAGCAGTACTTC.

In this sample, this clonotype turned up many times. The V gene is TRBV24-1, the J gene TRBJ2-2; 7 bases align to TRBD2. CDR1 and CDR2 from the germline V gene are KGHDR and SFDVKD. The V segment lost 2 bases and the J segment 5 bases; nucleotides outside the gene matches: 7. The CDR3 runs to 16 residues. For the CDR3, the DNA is TGTGCCACCAGTGATTGGGCTAGCGGAGGTACCGGGGAGCTGTTTTTT. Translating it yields CATSDWASGGTGELFF.

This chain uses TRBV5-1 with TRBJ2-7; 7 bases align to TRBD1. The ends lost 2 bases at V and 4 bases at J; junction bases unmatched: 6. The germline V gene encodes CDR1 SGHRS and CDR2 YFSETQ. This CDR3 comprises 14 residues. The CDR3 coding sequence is TGCGCCAGCAGCTTAGGGGGCCCAGCTTACGAGCAGTACTTC. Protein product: CASSLGGPAYEQYF. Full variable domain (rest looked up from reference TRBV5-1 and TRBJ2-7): KAGVTQTPRYLIKTRGQQVTLSCSPISGHRSVSWYQQTPGQGLQFLFEYFSETQRNKGNFPGRFSGRQFSNSRSEMNVSTLELGDSALYLCASSLGGPAYEQYFGPGTRLTVT.

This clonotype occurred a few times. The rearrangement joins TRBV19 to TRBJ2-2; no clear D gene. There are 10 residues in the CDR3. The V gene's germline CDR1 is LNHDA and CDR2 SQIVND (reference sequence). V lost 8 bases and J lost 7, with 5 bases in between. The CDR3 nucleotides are TGTGCCAGTCTAGGCGGGGAGCTGTTTTTT. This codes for CASLGGELFF.

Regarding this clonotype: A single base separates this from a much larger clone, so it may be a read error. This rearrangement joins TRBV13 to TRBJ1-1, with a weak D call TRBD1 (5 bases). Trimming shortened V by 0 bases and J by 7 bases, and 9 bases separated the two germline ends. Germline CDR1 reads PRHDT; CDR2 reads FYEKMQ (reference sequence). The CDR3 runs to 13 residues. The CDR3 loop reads CASSLGGESEAFF. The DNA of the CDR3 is TGTGCCAGCAGCTTAGGGGGGGAGAGTGAAGCTTTCTTT.